The rows below give T cell receptor beta chains drawn from one sample of a study of cytomegalovirus exposure and HLA in healthy donors. TCRdb's table, derived via immunoSEQ multiplex PCR, lists solely in-frame clones and lacks some. The table shows about 130,000 clones, with about 88% occurring only once. Sequencing was performed on PBMCs. The receptor source for this set is a young man in good health and CMV-seronegative. Each CDR3 is given with its conserved first and last residue. A D gene is named only where the DNA matches it firmly. A clone size is listed for some rows: how often the clone was seen (once, few, many), or a class if it is expanded.

V: TRBV7-2
size: -
J: TRBJ1-5
D: TRBD1
DNA: TGTGCCAGCAGCTTAGCGGGGACAGTTACCCAGCCCCAGCATTTT
CDR3: CASSLAGTVTQPQHF

V: TRBV10-2
size: once
J: TRBJ2-3
D: TRBD2
DNA: TGCGCCAGCAGTGACCCGGCTAGCGGACCAGATACGCAGTATTTT
CDR3: CASSDPASGPDTQYF

V: TRBV30
size: -
J: TRBJ2-7
D: TRBD2
DNA: TGTGCCTGGAGTCTCGGTCGCGGGAGGAGCTACGAGCAGTACTTC
CDR3: CAWSLGRGRSYEQYF

V: TRBV9
size: once
J: TRBJ2-3
D: -
DNA: TGTGCCAGCAGCGCCCCTATGACAGGTGGTAGCGCAGATACGCAGTATTTT
CDR3: CASSAPMTGGSADTQYF

V: TRBV7-9
size: -
J: TRBJ2-7
D: TRBD2
DNA: TGTGCCAGCAGCTCCACTGGGCTAGCGGGCTACGAGCAGTACTTC
CDR3: CASSSTGLAGYEQYF

V: TRBV15
size: -
J: TRBJ2-7
D: -
DNA: TGTGCCACCAGCAAAAACGGGGGCTACGAGCAGTACTTC
CDR3: CATSKNGGYEQYF

V: TRBV9
size: -
J: TRBJ2-5
D: -
DNA: TGTGCCAGCAGCCCTACCCTGGACTCCCAAGAGACCCAGTACTTC
CDR3: CASSPTLDSQETQYF

V: TRBV6-5
size: -
J: TRBJ1-1
D: -
DNA: TGTGCCAGCAGCCAGGGGAGGGGCGCTGAAGCTTTCTTT
CDR3: CASSQGRGAEAFF

V: TRBV9
size: once
J: TRBJ2-1
D: -
DNA: TGTGCCAGCAGCCAAGCGAGCTCCTACAATGAGCAGTTCTTC
CDR3: CASSQASSYNEQFF

V: TRBV5-6
size: -
J: TRBJ2-1
D: TRBD1
DNA: TGTGCCAGCAGCCCCGGACAGGGAGTATGGAATGAGCAGTTCTTC
CDR3: CASSPGQGVWNEQFF

V: TRBV9
size: many
J: TRBJ1-2
D: -
DNA: TGTGCCAGCAGCGTAGAAGGAGTGACCAACTATGGCTACACCTTC
CDR3: CASSVEGVTNYGYTF

V: TRBV5-1
size: -
J: TRBJ2-7
D: -
DNA: TGCGCCAGCAGCTCCGGGATCTACGAGCAGTACTTC
CDR3: CASSSGIYEQYF

V: TRBV5-4
size: -
J: TRBJ2-2
D: TRBD2
DNA: TGTGCCAGCAGAGATAGCGGGAGTGGGACCGGGGAGCTGTTTTTT
CDR3: CASRDSGSGTGELFF

V: TRBV7-3
size: few
J: TRBJ2-7
D: -
DNA: TGTGCCAGCAGCTTAACGTTTGGAGCAAGCGAGCAGTACTTC
CDR3: CASSLTFGASEQYF

V: TRBV4-3
size: -
J: TRBJ1-6
D: -
DNA: TGCGCCAGCAGCCAAGTTGGCTCCTTCCTTAATACCAGCTCCTATAATTCACCCCTCCACTTT
CDR3: CASSQVGSFLNTSSYNSPLHF

V: TRBV5-1
size: -
J: TRBJ2-2
D: TRBD2
DNA: TGCGCCAGCAGCTTGGTTACTAGCGGGTACAGACCCGCGAACACCGGGGAGCTGTTTTTT
CDR3: CASSLVTSGYRPANTGELFF

V: TRBV5-1
size: once
J: TRBJ2-7
D: -
DNA: TGCGCCAGCAGCTATACAGGAATCCCCTACGAGCAGTACTTC
CDR3: CASSYTGIPYEQYF

V: TRBV7-2
size: -
J: TRBJ2-3
D: -
DNA: TGTGCCAGCAGCCTAGCGGGGACAGGGCGGGCAGATACGCAGTATTTT
CDR3: CASSLAGTGRADTQYF

V: TRBV6-5
size: -
J: TRBJ2-7
D: TRBD2
DNA: TGTGCCAGCAGCTCCTGGCGGGAGTCCTACGAGCAGTACTTC
CDR3: CASSSWRESYEQYF

V: TRBV18
size: -
J: TRBJ2-7
D: -
DNA: TGTGCCAGCTCTACCCCCACGCCGGGGAAGAGAGGGGAGCAGTACTTC
CDR3: CASSTPTPGKRGEQYF

V: TRBV5-1
size: -
J: TRBJ1-2
D: -
DNA: TGCGCCAGCAGCCTGGCAGGGGAAAGCTATGGCTACACCTTC
CDR3: CASSLAGESYGYTF

V: TRBV7-6
size: once
J: TRBJ1-1
D: -
DNA: TGTGCCAGCAGCCCCCGGCAGGGGTTTGTCTTGAACACTGAAGCTTTCTTT
CDR3: CASSPRQGFVLNTEAFF

V: TRBV6-4
size: few
J: TRBJ1-2
D: -
DNA: TGTGCCAGCAGCGCCGGTGAGAGGGAAGGCTACACCTTC
CDR3: CASSAGEREGYTF

V: TRBV29-1
size: -
J: TRBJ1-1
D: TRBD1
DNA: TGCAGCGGGCGTTCACAGGGGGATCGGGGCGCTGAAGCTTTCTTT
CDR3: CSGRSQGDRGAEAFF

V: TRBV7-9
size: -
J: TRBJ1-5
D: -
DNA: TGTGCCAGCAGCTTAGGCGGGGGTCAGCAGCCCCAGCATTTT
CDR3: CASSLGGGQQPQHF

V: TRBV4-1
size: -
J: TRBJ2-5
D: -
DNA: TGCGCCAGCAGCCAAGGGGGCGGGGGCCCAAAGGAGACCCAGTACTTC
CDR3: CASSQGGGGPKETQYF

V: TRBV27
size: -
J: TRBJ1-2
D: TRBD1
DNA: TGTGCCAGCAGTCGGACAGGGGACTATGGCTACACCTTC
CDR3: CASSRTGDYGYTF

V: TRBV6-4
size: -
J: TRBJ2-3
D: -
DNA: TGTGCCAGCAGTGAACTAGGCGGAGATACGCAGTATTTT
CDR3: CASSELGGDTQYF

V: TRBV7-2
size: -
J: TRBJ2-7
D: TRBD2
DNA: TGTGCCAGCAGCTTAGATGCTAGCGGGGGTACCTACGAGCAGTACTTC
CDR3: CASSLDASGGTYEQYF

V: TRBV27
size: -
J: TRBJ2-7
D: -
DNA: TGTGCCAGCAGTTACGGGGTCGACTACGAGCAGTACTTC
CDR3: CASSYGVDYEQYF

V: TRBV7-7
size: -
J: TRBJ2-2
D: -
DNA: TGTGCCAGCGGACAGATTACAACTAACACCGGGGAGCTGTTTTTT
CDR3: CASGQITTNTGELFF

V: TRBV14
size: -
J: TRBJ2-2
D: TRBD2
DNA: TGTGCCAGCAGCGGCGGGAGGGCCGGGGAGCTGTTTTTT
CDR3: CASSGGRAGELFF

V: TRBV5-1
size: -
J: TRBJ1-2
D: -
DNA: TGCGCCAGCAGCGATTTGACAGGCCCTAGAGAATATGGCTACACCTTC
CDR3: CASSDLTGPREYGYTF

V: TRBV30
size: -
J: TRBJ2-3
D: -
DNA: TGTGCCTGGAGCCAGGACTTCGGCACAGATACGCAGTATTTT
CDR3: CAWSQDFGTDTQYF

V: TRBV5-4
size: -
J: TRBJ2-1
D: -
DNA: TGTGCCAGCAGCAGAGAGGCTAGCGCCATCTCGGGGTACAATGAGCAGTTCTTC
CDR3: CASSREASAISGYNEQFF

V: TRBV5-1
size: -
J: TRBJ2-1
D: TRBD2
DNA: TGCGCCAGCAGCTCCGGGACTAGTCTGTACCATGAGCAGTTCTTC
CDR3: CASSSGTSLYHEQFF

V: TRBV6-5
size: once
J: TRBJ2-2
D: -
DNA: TGTGCCAGCAGTGCCCGGACTGCAGACGGGGAGCTGTTTTTT
CDR3: CASSARTADGELFF

V: TRBV6-1
size: -
J: TRBJ2-2
D: TRBD2
DNA: TGTGCCAGCAGTGAAGTTAGAGCGGGAGGCGTACGAACCGGGGAGCTGTTTTTT
CDR3: CASSEVRAGGVRTGELFF

V: TRBV6-1
size: few
J: TRBJ2-7
D: -
DNA: TGTGCCAGTAGCCCGGGCGGGTGGAGCTCCTACGAGCAGTACTTC
CDR3: CASSPGGWSSYEQYF

V: TRBV4-1
size: -
J: TRBJ2-1
D: -
DNA: TGCGCCAGCAGCCAAGATCTTCCCAATGAGCAGTTCTTC
CDR3: CASSQDLPNEQFF

V: TRBV5-1
size: -
J: TRBJ2-2
D: -
DNA: TGCGCCAGCAGCTTGGGGGCACAGGCCCTAAACACCGGGGAGCTGTTTTTT
CDR3: CASSLGAQALNTGELFF

V: TRBV7-9
size: -
J: TRBJ2-7
D: TRBD2
DNA: TGTGCCAGCAGCTTAGGACTAGCGGGAGGCACCACCTACGAGCAGTACTTC
CDR3: CASSLGLAGGTTYEQYF

V: TRBV29-1
size: -
J: TRBJ1-1
D: -
DNA: TGCAGCGTTGAAGTGGTCATGGGTCAGGGGTCGGTTTGGACTGAAGCTTTCTTT
CDR3: CSVEVVMGQGSVWTEAFF

V: TRBV27
size: -
J: TRBJ2-7
D: -
DNA: TGTGCCGTCGGAGGGCAGTTCTCGTACGAGCAGTACTTC
CDR3: CAVGGQFSYEQYF

V: TRBV19
size: -
J: TRBJ2-3
D: TRBD2
DNA: TGTGCCAGTAGTACCCGGGAGGGCCGGTATACGCAGTATTTT
CDR3: CASSTREGRYTQYF

V: TRBV5-1
size: -
J: TRBJ2-1
D: TRBD2
DNA: TGCGCCAGCAGCTTACTAGCGGGGGGGTCGGATGAGCAGTTCTTC
CDR3: CASSLLAGGSDEQFF

V: TRBV5-4
size: -
J: TRBJ2-2
D: -
DNA: TGTGCCAGCAGTTCTACGGGAGTCTGGAACACCGGGGAGCTGTTTTTT
CDR3: CASSSTGVWNTGELFF

V: TRBV6-5
size: -
J: TRBJ1-3
D: TRBD1
DNA: TGTGCCAGCATCGACAGGGGGCCTGGAAACACCATATATTTT
CDR3: CASIDRGPGNTIYF

V: TRBV29-1
size: -
J: TRBJ1-2
D: -
DNA: TGCAGCGTTGAAGCGGCGGATGAGTACAACTATGGCTACACCTTC
CDR3: CSVEAADEYNYGYTF

V: TRBV18
size: -
J: TRBJ2-3
D: TRBD2
DNA: TGTGCCAGCTCACCCCTAGCGGGAGGACTCACAGATACGCAGTATTTT
CDR3: CASSPLAGGLTDTQYF

V: TRBV5-1
size: -
J: TRBJ2-7
D: TRBD1
DNA: TGCGCCAGCAGCCCCCTTGGGACAGGATCCTCCTACGAGCAGTACTTC
CDR3: CASSPLGTGSSYEQYF

V: TRBV27
size: -
J: TRBJ2-7
D: TRBD2
DNA: TGTGCCACTACGACCTTCGAGCGGGGCTACGAGCAGTACTTC
CDR3: CATTTFERGYEQYF

V: TRBV13
size: -
J: TRBJ1-1
D: TRBD1
DNA: TGTGCCAGCAGCTTAGTCACAGGGGAAGGTGAAGCTTTCTTT
CDR3: CASSLVTGEGEAFF